This T cell receptor (beta chain) was observed in a study of cytomegalovirus exposure and HLA in healthy donors. In the PCR, 60 Vbeta and 13 Jbeta primers were used. In the source study's methods: Later analysis identified 80 million to 85 million unique TCR beta chains, 9 million to 13 million shared. Data came from immunoSEQ multiplex PCR; TCRdb stores just in-frame clones and leaves some out. V, J and clone size reflect that table, while D and trimming were determined from the DNA. Of approximately 130,000 clones detected, approximately 80% appear once; the ten largest clones hold around 1.8%. The CDR3 runs 15 residues. CDR1 MNHEY and CDR2 SMNVEV come from the germline V gene (reference sequence). With 2 bases removed from V and 1 base from J, the gap between germline ends came to 12 bases.

The sequence came from a woman aged 40 to 50 in good health and CMV-seronegative. Sequencing used PBMCs. This rearrangement joins TRBV27 to TRBJ2-7; possibly TRBD2 for D (7 bases). This CDR3 reads CASSLGGGGSYEQYF. CDR3 in DNA: TGTGCCAGCAGTTTAGGCGGGGGCGGATCCTACGAGCAGTACTTC.